The 23 T cell receptor beta chains in this list originate from one sample, sequenced in a study of technical replicates of blood from a handful of donors. Some clones are missing from TCRdb's copy, which holds only in-frame ones; the method was immunoSEQ multiplex PCR. The table has tens of thousands of clones, around 94% seen once; the top ten hold 0.26%. Sequencing was carried out using T cells isolated from PBMCs. Source of these receptors: a human donor in good health.

This chain connects TRBV4-2 to TRBJ2-1; tentatively, D is TRBD2 (5 bases). There are 17 residues in the CDR3. Germline lookup yields CDR1 LGHNA and CDR2 YNFKEQ. Trimming took off 3 bases at V and 5 bases at J, with 20 bases between the two ends. CDR3 protein: CASSQASLGLINNEQFF. The CDR3 region has the DNA TGTGCCAGCAGCCAGGCATCACTAGGACTGATTAACAATGAGCAGTTCTTC.

The genes are TRBV10-2 and TRBJ2-1, with 13 bases aligning to TRBD2. V shed 4 bases and J 0 bases; nucleotides not matched to a gene: 6. This CDR3 has 18 residues. From germline, CDR1 is WSHSY and CDR2 SAAADI. The CDR3 coding sequence is TGCGCCAGCAGTGGAACTAGCGGGAGGGTAAGCTCCTACAATGAGCAGTTCTTC. Translation: CASSGTSGRVSSYNEQFF.

The chain links TRBV5-4 to TRBJ2-5; 8 positions match TRBD1. The CDR3 is 14 amino acids. Trimming at V came to 4 bases and at J to 1 base, leaving 3 bases not matched to a gene. Germline CDR1 is SGHNT and CDR2 is YYREEE (reference sequence). The CDR3 coding sequence is TGTGCCAGCAGCCCAGGGGGCGTCCAAGAGACCCAGTACTTC. Translation gives CASSPGGVQETQYF.

The rearrangement links TRBV12-5 to TRBJ1-1; possible D gene TRBD1, 6 bases. Germline V CDR1 and CDR2: LGHNT, FRNRAP. The CDR3 has 14 residues. V was cut by 6 bases and J by 3 bases, with 14 bases left in between. This chain's CDR3 is CASGPGDIYTEAFF. CDR3 DNA sequence: TGTGCTAGTGGACCCGGGGACATATACACTGAAGCTTTCTTT. Full variable domain (remainder filled in from reference TRBV12-5 and TRBJ1-1): DARVTQTPRHKVTEMGQEVTMRCQPILGHNTVFWYRQTMMQGLELLAYFRNRAPLDDSGMPKDRFSAEMPDATLATLKIQPSEPRDSAVYFCASGPGDIYTEAFFGQGTRLTVV.

CDR3 in DNA: TGTGCCAGCAGTGACGGAGCAACCTACGAGCAGTACTTC. Its protein is CASSDGATYEQYF. This chain uses TRBV9 with TRBJ2-7; D uncertain. V was shortened by 5 bases and J by 2 bases, with 11 bases between the two germline ends. The CDR3 covers 13 residues. Germline CDR1 is SGDLS and CDR2 is YYNGEE.

V is TRBV2 and J is TRBJ1-1; a possible D gene is TRBD1 (5 bases). The V and J ends lost 7 bases and 1 base respectively, with 13 bases between them. There are 14 residues in the CDR3. CDR1 is SNHLY and CDR2 is FYNNEI in the germline V gene. CDR3: CASKRGGQNTEAFF. CDR3 nucleotide sequence: TGTGCCAGCAAGCGGGGCGGGCAGAACACTGAAGCTTTCTTT.

The gene calls are TRBV13 and TRBJ2-7; 7 bases are a match to TRBD2. Germline V gene sequence: CDR1 PRHDT, CDR2 FYEKMQ (reference sequence). The ends lost 3 bases at V and 0 bases at J; junction bases unmatched: 5. The CDR3 is 15 amino acids. CDR3 in DNA: TGTGCCAGCAGCTTGGGAGGGGCCAGCTCCTACGAGCAGTACTTC. It specifies CASSLGGASSYEQYF. Filled out from reference TRBV13 and TRBJ2-7, the complete variable domain reads AAGVIQSPRHLIKEKRETATLKCYPIPRHDTVYWYQQGPGQDPQFLISFYEKMQSDKGSIPDRFSAQQFSDYHSELNMSSLELGDSALYFCASSLGGASSYEQYFGPGTRLTVT.

The V call is TRBV9, the J call TRBJ1-5, with D maybe TRBD1 (5 bases). Germline CDR1 reads SGDLS; CDR2 reads YYNGEE. Between the trimmed V and J ends, which lost 3 bases and 2 bases, there was a span of 12 bases. This CDR3 spans 15 amino acids. CDR3 in amino acids: CASSGASGGNQPQHF. The CDR3 DNA follows: TGTGCCAGCAGCGGAGCCTCGGGGGGCAATCAGCCCCAGCATTTT.

A word on this clone: Different DNA sequences within this sample yield the same CDR3. The V call is TRBV30, the J call TRBJ1-3; TRBD1 is a possible D gene (5 bases). The V end lost 5 bases, the J end lost 0 bases, and 5 bases lay between the germline ends. CDR3 length: 12 amino acids. Per germline, CDR1 GTSNPN and CDR2 SVGIG (reference sequence). CDR3 region: CAWGASGNTIYF. As DNA, the CDR3 is TGTGCCTGGGGGGCCTCTGGAAACACCATATATTTT.

In its sample, this clone was seen a few times. The chain couples TRBV10-2 to TRBJ1-5; no clear D. Deletions cut 3 bases from V and 7 bases from J, with 22 bases between. CDR3 length equals 17 residues. CDR1 and CDR2 from the germline V gene are WSHSY and SAAADI. CDR3 in DNA: TGCGCCAGCAGTGATGTCGGTTGGGCATCGGCAGGCCAGCCCCAGCATTTT. This sequence encodes CASSDVGWASAGQPQHF.

This clone was seen only once. In DNA form, the CDR3 reads TGTGCCAGCAGCCTCACAGGGAATCAGCCCCAGCATTTT. Translating it yields CASSLTGNQPQHF. The genes are TRBV5-6 and TRBJ1-5, with D perhaps TRBD1 (6 bases). The germline CDR1 and CDR2 sequences are SGHDT and YYEEEE. The CDR3 is made up of 13 amino acids. With 4 bases removed from V and 4 bases from J, the gap between germline ends came to 9 bases.

The rearrangement links TRBV7-9 to TRBJ1-1, with 8 nucleotides matching TRBD1. The CDR3 has 11 residues. The V segment lost 5 bases and the J segment 11 bases; nucleotides outside the gene matches: 4. The germline gives CDR1 SEHNR, CDR2 FQNEAQ (reference sequence). The CDR3 DNA follows: TGTGCCAGCAGCCCAGGGGGCGAGGCTTTCTTT. This sequence encodes CASSPGGEAFF.

V gene TRBV6-1 combines with J gene TRBJ2-1, with D perhaps TRBD1 (6 bases). The CDR3 runs 20 residues. V gave up 0 bases and J gave up 2 bases, with 23 bases separating them. Per the germline V gene, CDR1 is MNHNS and CDR2 is SASEGT. The CDR3 DNA reads TGTGCCAGCAGTGAAGCCTCCCGGACAGTCATTTTTTTTCCCTACAATGAGCAGTTCTTC. This codes for CASSEASRTVIFFPYNEQFF.

The J gene is TRBJ2-7, the V gene TRBV5-1, with 12 nucleotides matching TRBD2. The CDR3 loop spans 16 amino acids. Germline-derived CDR1 and CDR2 are SGHRS and YFSETQ. With V trimmed by 3 bases and J by 0 bases, 4 bases remained unmatched. The CDR3 spells CASSSGLAGYSYEQYF. The CDR3 DNA is TGCGCCAGCAGCTCGGGACTAGCGGGTTACTCCTACGAGCAGTACTTC.

V and J are TRBV27 and TRBJ2-1, with D unresolved. The V gene lost 10 bases and the J gene lost 0 bases, with 13 bases spanning the gap. Per the germline V gene, CDR1 is MNHEY and CDR2 is SMNVEV (reference sequence). CDR3 length: 14 residues. DNA for the CDR3: TGTGCCACCCAACCCCTGCGCTCCTACAATGAGCAGTTCTTC. As protein: CATQPLRSYNEQFF.

The genes are TRBV28 and TRBJ2-7; 7 bases line up with TRBD1. CDR1 is MDHEN, CDR2 SYDVKM, per germline. The CDR3 spans 13 residues. The V gene end was trimmed by 5 bases and the J gene end by 3 bases; junction bases not matched to a gene: 4. The CDR3 DNA reads TGTGCCAGCAGTCTTGACAGGGACTACGAGCAGTACTTC. Protein sequence: CASSLDRDYEQYF.

This chain links TRBV9 with TRBJ2-7, with 7 bases lining up with TRBD1. Germline CDR1 is SGDLS and CDR2 is YYNGEE. J was trimmed by 8 bases and V by 2 bases; bases with no gene match: 10. The CDR3 sequence is 14 residues long. The CDR3 loop reads CASSVRDRSYKQYF. DNA for the CDR3: TGTGCCAGCAGCGTCCGGGACAGAAGTTACAAGCAGTACTTC. Based on the CDR3 plus reference TRBV9 and TRBJ2-7, the full variable domain is DSGVTQTPKHLITATGQRVTLRCSPRSGDLSVYWYQQSLDQGLQFLIQYYNGEERAKGNILERFSAQQFPDLHSELNLSSLELGDSALYFCASSVRDRSYKQYFGPGTRLTVT.

The chain uses TRBV2 and TRBJ1-5; TRBD1 matches at 7 bases. CDR3 size: 13 residues. Germline assignment: CDR1 SNHLY and CDR2 FYNNEI. V lost 9 bases to trimming and J lost 4 bases; unmatched junction nucleotides: 6. CDR3 sequence reads: CASETGRNQPQHF. DNA of the CDR3: TGTGCCAGTGAGACAGGGAGGAATCAGCCCCAGCATTTT.

This chain uses TRBV6-1 with TRBJ2-3, with D unclear. Looked up from germline, CDR1 is MNHNS and CDR2 is SASEGT. V was shortened by 4 bases and J by 0 bases, with 8 bases between the two germline ends. This CDR3 is built from 14 residues. CDR3 protein: CASSVALSTDTQYF. The DNA of the CDR3 is TGTGCCAGCAGTGTGGCTTTAAGCACAGATACGCAGTATTTT.

The genes are TRBV28 and TRBJ1-3; no definite D call. The germline V gene encodes CDR1 MDHEN and CDR2 SYDVKM. The length of the CDR3 is 17 residues. V lost 2 bases to trimming and J lost 0 bases, with 14 bases between them. CDR3 nucleotides: TGTGCCAGCAGTTTAAGGCAGACTGACTACTCTGGAAACACCATATATTTT. Encoded protein: CASSLRQTDYSGNTIYF. Full variable domain (rest looked up from reference TRBV28 and TRBJ1-3): DVKVTQSSRYLVKRTGEKVFLECVQDMDHENMFWYRQDPGLGLRLIYFSYDVKMKEKGDIPEGYSVSREKKERFSLILESASTNQTSMYLCASSLRQTDYSGNTIYFGEGSWLTVV.

The chain couples TRBV5-1 to TRBJ2-2; no clear D. This CDR3 region has 13 residues. The V gene lost 4 bases and the J gene lost 2 bases, with 6 bases spanning the gap. CDR1 is SGHRS and CDR2 is YFSETQ in the germline V gene. DNA for the CDR3: TGCGCCAGCAGCGTGTTAAACACCGGGGAGCTGTTTTTT. Its translation is CASSVLNTGELFF.

The rearrangement joins TRBV27 to TRBJ2-5, with D possibly being TRBD2 (7 bases). This CDR3 has 14 residues. V shed 8 bases and J shed 2 bases, with 15 bases lying between them. CDR1 and CDR2 (germline): MNHEY, SMNVEV (reference sequence). Here the CDR3 DNA reads TGTGCCAGCTGGGGGGAGGGGGAGCAAGAGACCCAGTACTTC. Amino acid sequence: CASWGEGEQETQYF.

The chain recombines TRBV30 with TRBJ1-5; no definite D call. The germline V gene encodes CDR1 GTSNPN and CDR2 SVGIG (reference sequence). Trimming pared 5 bases from V and 0 bases from J, leaving 11 bases between. This CDR3 comprises 14 residues. CDR3 coding DNA: TGTGCCTGGGGAGGGATAAATAGCAATCAGCCCCAGCATTTT. This encodes CAWGGINSNQPQHF.